The clone carrying this T cell receptor (beta chain) has only a few counts. Its antigen is not identified. CD4+ naive, central memory, regulatory and stem cell-like memory subsets were isolated by sorting on CD45RO/CCR7/CD25/CD127/CD95/CD27. The isolated RNA, all of it, was reverse transcribed, so expressed TCRB transcripts were what got sequenced. Mean read depth for naive, central memory and regulatory T cell samples was about 3.6 million reads. Measured with immunoSEQ multiplex PCR; TCRdb has only the in-frame clones, and not every one. This sample has almost 350,000 clones; 7% to 10% occur once, and the top ten carry less than 1.2%. The data stem from a study of beta chain features in type 1 diabetes. Overall study context: Summed over all samples, the examined sorted cells came to 85 million to 140 million.

The V gene lost 2 bases and the J gene lost 1 base, with 5 bases spanning the gap. Germline lookup yields CDR1 SQVTM and CDR2 ANQGSEA. The CDR3 covers 12 residues. Study-level findings and limits: Healthy donors had naive, central memory and Treg TCRB repertoires that appeared less similar than those seen among patients. TCRB CDR3s were moderately but significantly shorter in Type 1 diabetes patients in all four CD4+ subsets.

The chain recombines TRBV29-1 with TRBJ1-1; D is undetermined. The sample was central memory CD4+ T cells from blood. This sequence originates from a man aged 25-40 years with type 1 diabetes. The CDR3 DNA is TGCAGCGTTGAATCCCAGAACACTGAAGCTTTCTTT. Its translation is CSVESQNTEAFF.